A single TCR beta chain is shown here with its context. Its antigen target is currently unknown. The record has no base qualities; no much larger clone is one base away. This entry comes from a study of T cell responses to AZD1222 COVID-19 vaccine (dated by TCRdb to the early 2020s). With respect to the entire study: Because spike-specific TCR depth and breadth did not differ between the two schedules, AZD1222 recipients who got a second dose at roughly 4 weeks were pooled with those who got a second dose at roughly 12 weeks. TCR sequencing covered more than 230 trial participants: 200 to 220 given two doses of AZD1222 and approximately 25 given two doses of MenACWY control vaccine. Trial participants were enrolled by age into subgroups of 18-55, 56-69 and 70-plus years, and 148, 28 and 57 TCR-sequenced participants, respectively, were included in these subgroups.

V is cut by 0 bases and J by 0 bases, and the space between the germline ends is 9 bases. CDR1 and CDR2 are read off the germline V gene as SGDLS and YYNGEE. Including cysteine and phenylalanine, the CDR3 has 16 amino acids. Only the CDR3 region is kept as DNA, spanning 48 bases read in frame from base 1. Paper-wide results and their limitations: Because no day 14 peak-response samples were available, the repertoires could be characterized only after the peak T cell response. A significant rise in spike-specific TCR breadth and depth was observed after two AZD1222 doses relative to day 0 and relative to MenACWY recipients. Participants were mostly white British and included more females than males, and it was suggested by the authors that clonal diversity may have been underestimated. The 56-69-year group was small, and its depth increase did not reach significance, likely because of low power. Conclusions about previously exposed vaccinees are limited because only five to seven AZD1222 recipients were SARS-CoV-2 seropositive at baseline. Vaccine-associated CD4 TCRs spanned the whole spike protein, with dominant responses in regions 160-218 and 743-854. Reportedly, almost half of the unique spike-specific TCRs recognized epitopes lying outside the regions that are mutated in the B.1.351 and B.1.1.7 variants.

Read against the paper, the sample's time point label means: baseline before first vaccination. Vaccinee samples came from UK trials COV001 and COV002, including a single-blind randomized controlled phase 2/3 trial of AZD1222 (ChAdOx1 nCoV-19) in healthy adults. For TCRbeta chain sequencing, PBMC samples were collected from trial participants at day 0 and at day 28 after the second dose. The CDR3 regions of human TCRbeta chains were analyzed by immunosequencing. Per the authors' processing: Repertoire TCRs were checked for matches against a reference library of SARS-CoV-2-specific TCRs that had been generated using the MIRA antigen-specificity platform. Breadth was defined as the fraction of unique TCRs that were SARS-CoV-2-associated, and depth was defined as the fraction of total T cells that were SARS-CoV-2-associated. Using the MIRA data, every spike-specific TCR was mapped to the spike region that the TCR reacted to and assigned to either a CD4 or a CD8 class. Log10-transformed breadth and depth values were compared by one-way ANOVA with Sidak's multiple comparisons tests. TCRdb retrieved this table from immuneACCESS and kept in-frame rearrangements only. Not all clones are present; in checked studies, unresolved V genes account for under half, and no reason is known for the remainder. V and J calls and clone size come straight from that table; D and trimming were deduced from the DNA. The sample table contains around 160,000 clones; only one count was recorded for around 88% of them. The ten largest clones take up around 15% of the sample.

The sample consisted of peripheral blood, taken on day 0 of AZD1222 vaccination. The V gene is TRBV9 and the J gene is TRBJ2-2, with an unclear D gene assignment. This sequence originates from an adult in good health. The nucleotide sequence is TGTGCCAGCAGCGTAGAGGGCAGTACGAACACCGGGGAGCTGTTTTTT. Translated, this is CASSVEGSTNTGELFF.